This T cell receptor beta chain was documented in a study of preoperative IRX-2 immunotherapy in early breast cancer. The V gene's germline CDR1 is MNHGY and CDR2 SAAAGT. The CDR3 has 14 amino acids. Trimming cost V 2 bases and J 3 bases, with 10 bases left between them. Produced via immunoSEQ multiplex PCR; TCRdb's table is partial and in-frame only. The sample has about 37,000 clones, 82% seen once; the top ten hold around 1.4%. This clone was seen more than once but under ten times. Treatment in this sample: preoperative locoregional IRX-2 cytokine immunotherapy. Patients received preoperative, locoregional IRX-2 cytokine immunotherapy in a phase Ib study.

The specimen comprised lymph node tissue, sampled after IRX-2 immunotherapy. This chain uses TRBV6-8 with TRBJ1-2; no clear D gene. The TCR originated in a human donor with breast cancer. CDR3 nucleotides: TGTGCCAGCAGTTACCTCCGGAGAGACTATGGCTACACCTTC. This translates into CASSYLRRDYGYTF.